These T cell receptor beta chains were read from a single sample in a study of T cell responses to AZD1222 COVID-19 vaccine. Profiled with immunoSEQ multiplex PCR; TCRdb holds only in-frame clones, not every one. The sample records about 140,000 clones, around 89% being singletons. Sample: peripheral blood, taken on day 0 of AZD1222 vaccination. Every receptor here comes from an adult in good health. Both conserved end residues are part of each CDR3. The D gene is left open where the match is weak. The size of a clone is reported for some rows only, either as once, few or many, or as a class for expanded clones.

CASSVVGTSVTSTDTQYF TGTGCCAGCAGCGTAGTAGGGACTAGCGTTACTAGCACAGATACGCAGTATTTT NA TRBJ2-3 18 TRBV9 TRBD2
CASSLGGSGPSHNEQFF TGCGCCAGCAGCTTGGGAGGGTCGGGACCAAGCCACAATGAGCAGTTCTTC once TRBJ2-1 17 TRBV5-1 NA
CASSGRPGAWGTNEKLFF TGTGCCAGCAGTGGACGGCCGGGGGCGTGGGGTACTAATGAAAAACTGTTTTTT NA TRBJ1-4 18 TRBV6-1 NA
CASSSTGGRGNEQFF TGTGCCAGCAGCTCCACAGGGGGACGCGGCAATGAGCAGTTCTTC NA TRBJ2-1 15 TRBV7-3 TRBD1
CASSYTRIGVPQHF TGTGCCAGCAGTTACACAAGGATCGGGGTGCCCCAGCATTTT NA TRBJ1-5 14 TRBV6-5 NA
CASSFQGPGLNTEAFF TGCGCCAGCAGCTTTCAAGGGCCGGGCCTAAACACTGAAGCTTTCTTT NA TRBJ1-1 16 TRBV5-1 NA
CASSSPGQGGSHQPQHF TGTGCCAGCAGTTCACCGGGACAGGGAGGTTCCCATCAGCCCCAGCATTTT NA TRBJ1-5 17 TRBV28 TRBD1
CASSLVGTGISGTGELFF TGCGCCAGCAGCTTGGTCGGGACAGGGATCTCGGGCACCGGGGAGCTGTTTTTT few TRBJ2-2 18 TRBV5-1 TRBD1
CASSPWIQGDLQPQHF TGTGCCAGCAGCCCGTGGATACAGGGGGATCTTCAGCCCCAGCATTTT NA TRBJ1-5 16 TRBV27 TRBD1
CATKWEGAYQPQHF TGTGCCACCAAATGGGAAGGGGCATATCAGCCCCAGCATTTT NA TRBJ1-5 14 TRBV10-3 NA
CASSLVDDNEQFF TGTGCCAGCAGCTTAGTCGATGACAATGAGCAGTTCTTC NA TRBJ2-1 13 TRBV7-6 NA
CASSLYVGTYEQYF TGCGCCAGCAGCCTATACGTGGGAACCTACGAGCAGTACTTC NA TRBJ2-7 14 TRBV4-1 NA
CASSYWDRGKGEQFF TGTGCCAGCAGTTACTGGGACAGGGGTAAGGGCGAGCAGTTCTTC NA TRBJ2-1 15 TRBV6-2/TRBV6-3 TRBD1